Presented here are 20 T cell receptor beta chains from one specimen sequenced in a study of blood T cell repertoires in COVID-19. TCRdb's copy holds only in-frame clones and misses some; the assay was immunoSEQ multiplex PCR. Of some 59,000 clones in the sample, 60% to 80% were seen once. Sequences were obtained from peripheral blood. The receptors shown here come from a man aged 80 or over with active or convalescent COVID-19.

The chain couples TRBV4-1 to TRBJ2-6; the D is unclear. Trimming cost V 4 bases and J 1 base, with 20 bases left between them. The germline CDR1 and CDR2 sequences are MGHRA and YSYEKL. The CDR3 contains 19 residues. The CDR3 DNA is TGCGCCAGCAGCCCTTTTGAGGCGGAAGTGAATTCTGGGGCCAACGTCCTGACTTTC. Translating it yields CASSPFEAEVNSGANVLTF.

The chain couples TRBV10-3 to TRBJ2-3, with TRBD1 identical over 9 bases. The ends lost 3 bases at V and 3 bases at J; junction bases unmatched: 1. The germline V gene has CDR1 ENHRY and CDR2 SYGVKD. CDR3 length equals 14 residues. The CDR3 DNA reads TGTGCCATCAGTGATGGGACAGGGACAGATACGCAGTATTTT. It encodes CAISDGTGTDTQYF.

V usage is TRBV28 and J usage is TRBJ1-5, with TRBD1 matching over 7 bases. V shed 1 base and J 1 base; nucleotides not matched to a gene: 4. Germline loops: CDR1 MDHEN, CDR2 SYDVKM. This CDR3 region has 16 residues. Here the CDR3 DNA reads TGTGCCAGCAGTTTATTTGCGACAGGGAGCAATCAGCCCCAGCATTTT. Protein sequence: CASSLFATGSNQPQHF.

This clone was observed a handful of times. V is TRBV7-3 and J is TRBJ2-2, with 12 positions matching TRBD2. The CDR3 has 17 amino acids. Germline values: CDR1 SGHTA, CDR2 FQGTGA. The V gene end was trimmed by 4 bases and the J gene end by 9 bases; junction bases not matched to a gene: 12. CDR3 protein: CASSSSPASGRGRELFF. CDR3 nucleotides: TGTGCCAGCAGCTCATCCCCGGCTAGCGGGAGGGGGAGGGAGCTGTTTTTT. Filled out from reference TRBV7-3 and TRBJ2-2, the complete variable domain reads GAGVSQTPSNKVTEKGKYVELRCDPISGHTALYWYRQSLGQGPEFLIYFQGTGAADDSGLPNDRFFAVRPEGSVSTLKIQRTERGDSAVYLCASSSSPASGRGRELFFGEGSRLTVL.

The chain recombines TRBV9 with TRBJ2-5, with 14 bases fitting TRBD2. Trimming took 7 bases from V and 5 from J; bases not matched to a gene: 7. CDR3 length equals 15 residues. Germline V CDR1 and CDR2: SGDLS, YYNGEE. The CDR3 spells CASGTSGSPTETQYF. CDR3 sequence (DNA): TGTGCCAGCGGGACTAGCGGGAGTCCGACGGAGACCCAGTACTTC.

The chain recombines TRBV6-1 with TRBJ2-7, with 13 bases fitting TRBD2. Germline assignment: CDR1 MNHNS and CDR2 SASEGT. With V trimmed by 0 bases and J by 6 bases, 2 bases remained unmatched. CDR3 length equals 15 residues. The CDR3 loop reads CASSEAGLAGTEQYF. The CDR3 DNA reads TGTGCCAGCAGTGAAGCGGGACTAGCGGGAACCGAGCAGTACTTC.

The J gene is TRBJ2-5, the V gene TRBV11-2; D possibly corresponds to TRBD1 (7 bases). V dropped 6 bases and J dropped 5 bases, with 16 bases sitting between them. CDR1 and CDR2 from the germline V gene are SGHAT and FQNNGV. CDR3 length: 14 amino acids. Here the CDR3 DNA reads TGTGCCAGCAGGCGACAGGGCGCGGGGGAGACCCAGTACTTC. This codes for CASRRQGAGETQYF.

The gene calls are TRBV19 and TRBJ2-3; TRBD2 agrees at 11 bases. Germline assignment: CDR1 LNHDA and CDR2 SQIVND (reference sequence). The CDR3 is 15 residues long. The junction had 3 bases not matched to a gene; V was cut back by 3 bases and J by 4 bases. The CDR3 loop is CASSIYSGGADTQYF. In DNA, the CDR3 is TGTGCCAGTAGTATTTATAGCGGGGGGGCAGATACGCAGTATTTT.

J is TRBJ1-4 and V is TRBV7-2, with D unclear. Trimming stripped 5 bases from V and 4 bases from J, with 14 bases between. The V gene's germline CDR1 is SGHTA and CDR2 FQGNSA. The CDR3 runs 15 residues. The CDR3 nucleotides read TGTGCCAGCAGCGGGAGCGGGAGCTATAATGAAAAACTGTTTTTT. Translating it yields CASSGSGSYNEKLFF.

The chain employs TRBV30 and TRBJ2-7, with TRBD1 identical over 7 bases. Looked up from germline, CDR1 is GTSNPN and CDR2 is SVGIG (reference sequence). This CDR3 spans 15 amino acids. V dropped 0 bases and J dropped 3; count of bases not matched to a gene: 8. CDR3 sequence: CAWSVRQGFYYEQYF. CDR3 DNA: TGTGCCTGGAGTGTAAGACAGGGATTTTACTACGAGCAGTACTTC.

This clone was recorded only once. This rearrangement joins TRBV19 to TRBJ2-1; D may be TRBD1 (5 bases). Trimming removed 7 bases from V and 7 bases from J, with 23 bases in between. The CDR3 consists of 16 residues. Germline V gene lookup returns CDR1 LNHDA and CDR2 SQIVND (reference sequence). The CDR3 region is CASKIGRQGTQNEQFF. In DNA form, the CDR3 reads TGTGCCAGTAAAATTGGTCGTCAGGGAACTCAGAATGAGCAGTTCTTC.

The CDR3 coding sequence is TGTGCCAGCACGGGACACTCATATAATTCACCCCTCCACTTT. Its translation: CASTGHSYNSPLHF. The gene calls are TRBV27 and TRBJ1-6, with a possible D match to TRBD1 (6 bases). The V end was cut by 7 bases, the J end by 4 bases, with 11 bases between. Germline CDR1 and CDR2: MNHEY and SMNVEV (reference sequence). The length of the CDR3 is 14 residues.

The V and J genes are TRBV6-2 or TRBV6-3 and TRBJ2-1; D is undetermined. Trimming took off 5 bases at V and 8 bases at J, with 10 bases between the two ends. Germline CDR1 is MNHEY and CDR2 is SVGEGT. This CDR3 is 12 amino acids long. This CDR3 reads CASSGDMDEQFF. The CDR3 DNA is TGTGCCAGCAGTGGAGATATGGATGAGCAGTTCTTC.

This clone was counted between two and nine times. This sequence joins TRBV5-5 and TRBJ1-1, with a tentative D call TRBD1 (6 bases). The CDR3 contains 18 residues. The germline CDR1 and CDR2 sequences are SGHKS and YYEKEE (reference sequence). The V end lost 0 bases, the J end lost 6 bases, and 24 bases lay between the germline ends. The CDR3 spells CASSLGQGPNWRRSEAFF. CDR3 coding DNA: TGTGCCAGCAGCTTGGGGCAGGGGCCCAACTGGAGACGGTCTGAAGCTTTCTTT. The full variable domain, its missing parts supplied by reference TRBV5-5 and TRBJ1-1, is DAGVTQSPTHLIKTRGQQVTLRCSPISGHKSVSWYQQVLGQGPQFIFQYYEKEERGRGNFPDRFSARQFPNYSSELNVNALLLGDSALYLCASSLGQGPNWRRSEAFFGQGTRLTVV.

The V and J genes are TRBV12-3 or TRBV12-4 and TRBJ2-7, with D possibly TRBD1 on 5 matching bases. V lost 6 bases, J lost 0 bases, and 9 bases lay in between. The CDR3 sequence is 13 residues long. CDR3 nucleotides: TGTGCCAGCAGACTGGACACCTCCTACGAGCAGTACTTC. Its protein product is CASRLDTSYEQYF.

The chain links TRBV6-1 to TRBJ2-1; D not certain. Per the germline V gene, CDR1 is MNHNS and CDR2 is SASEGT. Trimming left V 3 bases short and J 1 base short, with 10 bases between. This CDR3 spans 15 amino acids. CDR3 in DNA: TGTGCCAGCAGTGACGGGTTTCAATCCTACAATGAGCAGTTCTTC. Residues: CASSDGFQSYNEQFF.

This chain links TRBV10-3 with TRBJ2-5, with D tentatively TRBD2 (7 bases). Germline CDR1 is ENHRY and CDR2 is SYGVKD. There are 12 residues in the CDR3. Trimming left V 10 bases short and J 4 bases short, with 13 bases between. CDR3 amino acids: CATGGQGETQYF. The CDR3, as DNA: TGTGCCACCGGGGGGCAGGGAGAGACCCAGTACTTC.

The V gene is TRBV7-6, the J gene TRBJ1-3; possible D gene TRBD1, 6 bases. Germline V gives CDR1 SGHVS, CDR2 FNYEAQ. V shed 1 base and J shed 0 bases, with 13 bases lying between them. CDR3 length: 17 residues. DNA of the CDR3: TGTGCCAGCAGCTTAGGGGGTGGGGGCGGCTCTGGAAACACCATATATTTT. Protein: CASSLGGGGGSGNTIYF.

J is TRBJ1-6 and V is TRBV28; TRBD1 might be the D (6 bases). Trimming took off 7 bases at V and 5 bases at J, with 9 bases between the two ends. Germline V gives CDR1 MDHEN, CDR2 SYDVKM. CDR3 length: 13 residues. In DNA form, the CDR3 reads TGTGCCAGCAAACAGGGTGATAATTCACCCCTCCACTTT. Amino acid sequence: CASKQGDNSPLHF.

The table lists this clone with a count of one. The chain combines TRBV5-1 with TRBJ2-6, with D possibly matching TRBD1 (6 bases). V was cut by 1 base and J by 2 bases, with 7 bases left in between. Germline V gene lookup returns CDR1 SGHRS and CDR2 YFSETQ. The CDR3 length is 15 residues. The CDR3 is CASSLWGPGANVLTF. CDR3 DNA sequence: TGCGCCAGCAGCTTGTGGGGGCCTGGGGCCAACGTCCTGACTTTC.